The 24 T cell receptor beta chains reported below all come from one sample, sequenced in a study of blood T cell repertoires in COVID-19. The repertoire was sequenced with immunoSEQ multiplex PCR; TCRdb's copy has only in-frame clones and lacks some. The table records over 90,000 clones, about 85% of them present only once. The sample taken for sequencing was peripheral blood. Every receptor here comes from a man aged 45-65 years with active COVID-19.

The chain employs TRBV7-2 and TRBJ1-6; 7 nucleotides align to TRBD1. J was trimmed by 10 bases and V by 2 bases; bases with no gene match: 5. This CDR3 region has 14 residues. In germline, CDR1 is SGHTA, CDR2 FQGNSA. The CDR3: CASSLQTGYSPLHF. DNA for the CDR3: TGTGCCAGCAGCTTACAGACAGGGTACTCACCCCTCCACTTT. The complete variable domain, with remaining parts taken from reference TRBV7-2 and TRBJ1-6, reads GAGVSQSPSNKVTEKGKDVELRCDPISGHTALYWYRQSLGQGLEFLIYFQGNSAPDKSGLPSDRFSAERTGGSVSTLTIQRTQQEDSAVYLCASSLQTGYSPLHFGNGTRLTVT.

J is TRBJ1-2 and V is TRBV4-2, with 7 positions matching TRBD1. Trimming removed 0 bases from V and 14 bases from J; junction bases left unmatched: 15. Germline V gives CDR1 LGHNA, CDR2 YNFKEQ. The CDR3 length is 15 residues. CDR3 sequence reads: CASSQELDRSGVGTF. The CDR3 DNA reads as TGTGCCAGCAGCCAAGAACTGGACAGGTCGGGGGTGGGAACCTTC.

The V call is TRBV5-1, the J call TRBJ2-1; D gene ambiguous. Germline V lookup: CDR1 SGHRS, CDR2 YFSETQ. CDR3 size: 13 residues. V was pared by 4 bases and J by 4 bases, with 9 bases between. CDR3 in amino acids: CASSAIYYNEQFF. CDR3 DNA sequence: TGCGCCAGCAGCGCAATCTATTACAATGAGCAGTTCTTC.

The chain uses TRBV7-8 and TRBJ2-5, with 9 positions matching TRBD1. The junction had 2 bases not matched to a gene; V was cut back by 3 bases and J by 3 bases. The CDR3 spans 14 residues. From germline, CDR1 is SGHVS and CDR2 FQNEAQ. The CDR3 DNA reads TGTGCCAGCAGCTTCAGACAGGGGGAAGAGACCCAGTACTTC. Its translation: CASSFRQGEETQYF.

The genes are TRBV24-1 and TRBJ2-3; possible D gene TRBD2, 5 bases. Germline loops: CDR1 KGHDR, CDR2 SFDVKD. Trimming left V 7 bases short and J 2 bases short, with 6 bases between. This CDR3 is 12 amino acids long. The CDR3 DNA is TGTGCCACCAGCGGGAACACAGATACGCAGTATTTT. Translated: CATSGNTDTQYF.

This clone was found a few times. The chain employs TRBV7-9 and TRBJ2-2; 8 bases align to TRBD2. The J segment lost 5 bases and the V segment lost 5 bases, leaving 13 bases of the junction unmatched. The CDR3 sequence is 17 residues long. The V gene's germline CDR1 is SEHNR and CDR2 FQNEAQ (reference sequence). The CDR3 nucleotides read TGTGCCAGCAGCCTACCCCTTGAGCGGGGGCTAACCGGGGAGCTGTTTTTT. This encodes CASSLPLERGLTGELFF.

The rearrangement uses TRBV25-1 and TRBJ2-7, with 12 bases lining up with TRBD1. This CDR3 has 15 residues. CDR1 and CDR2 (germline): MGHDK, SYGVNS. V lost 5 bases, J lost 8 bases, and 10 bases stayed unmatched. The CDR3 DNA sequence: TGTGCCAGCAGTCGTGGGACAGGGGGCCAGAGAAAGCAGTACTTC. Translated: CASSRGTGGQRKQYF.

The V gene is TRBV11-2, the J gene TRBJ2-2; no reliable D call. This CDR3 comprises 15 residues. Trimming shortened V by 1 base and J by 0 bases, and 6 bases separated the two germline ends. The germline V gene has CDR1 SGHAT and CDR2 FQNNGV. The CDR3, as DNA: TGTGCCAGCAGCTTAGGTCAAACGAACACCGGGGAGCTGTTTTTT. The encoded protein is CASSLGQTNTGELFF.

In its sample, this clone was seen once. The chain has TRBV5-1 and TRBJ2-5; 12 bases fit TRBD2. The V and J ends lost 4 bases and 4 bases, in that order; junction bases with no gene match: 5. The germline gives CDR1 SGHRS, CDR2 YFSETQ. CDR3 length equals 15 residues. CDR3 bases: TGCGCCAGCAGCCGGGCTAGCGGGGGGGCAGAGACCCAGTACTTC. Its protein product is CASSRASGGAETQYF. The full variable domain, rest sourced from reference TRBV5-1 and TRBJ2-5, is KAGVTQTPRYLIKTRGQQVTLSCSPISGHRSVSWYQQTPGQGLQFLFEYFSETQRNKGNFPGRFSGRQFSNSRSEMNVSTLELGDSALYLCASSRASGGAETQYFGPGTRLLVL.

V is TRBV19 and J is TRBJ1-6; D gene uncertain. The CDR3 covers 14 residues. The ends were cut back, 4 bases at V and 7 bases at J, with 11 bases in the middle. Germline V gives CDR1 LNHDA, CDR2 SQIVND (reference sequence). Written as DNA, the CDR3 is TGTGCCAGTAGTAGGACCTCGGGAAATTCACCCCTCCACTTT. This translates into CASSRTSGNSPLHF.

The chain couples TRBV5-6 to TRBJ1-5, with unresolved D. The CDR3 extends over 12 amino acids. V dropped 3 bases and J dropped 9 bases, with 10 bases sitting between them. Germline V gives CDR1 SGHDT, CDR2 YYEEEE. CDR3 nucleotide sequence: TGTGCCAGCAGCTCATCCCCGGGGCCCCAGCATTTT. Amino acids: CASSSSPGPQHF.

This chain connects TRBV5-3 to TRBJ2-3, with 8 bases identical to TRBD2. TRBV5-3 is given ORF status, its function remaining uncertain. Trimming at V came to 0 bases and at J to 5 bases, leaving 20 bases not matched to a gene. This CDR3 comprises 20 residues. The CDR3 spells CARSLERVAGTLPKKDTQYF. DNA for the CDR3: TGTGCCAGAAGCTTGGAAAGGGTAGCGGGAACCCTCCCGAAAAAAGATACGCAGTATTTT.

V is TRBV7-8 and J is TRBJ1-6, with TRBD1 identical over 7 bases. The V gene's germline CDR1 is SGHVS and CDR2 FQNEAQ. The CDR3 spans 16 residues. Trimming cost V 1 base and J 7 bases; bases outside gene matches: 7. DNA for the CDR3: TGTGCCAGCAGCTTAGTAGGACAGGCTAGGAATTCACCCCTCCACTTT. Protein: CASSLVGQARNSPLHF.

The gene calls are TRBV15 and TRBJ2-1; 8 bases match TRBD2. The junction had 9 bases not matched to a gene; V was cut back by 2 bases and J by 9 bases. The germline V gene encodes CDR1 LNHNV and CDR2 YYDKDF (reference sequence). The length of the CDR3 is 15 residues. In nucleotides, the CDR3 is TGTGCCACCAGCAGAACGGGGGGGCCGGTCCCTGAGCAGTTCTTC. Amino acid sequence: CATSRTGGPVPEQFF. Complete variable domain (other parts from reference TRBV15 and TRBJ2-1): DAMVIQNPRYQVTQFGKPVTLSCSQTLNHNVMYWYQQKSSQAPKLLFHYYDKDFNNEADTPDNFQSRRPNTSFCFLDIRSPGLGDTAMYLCATSRTGGPVPEQFFGPGTRLTVL.

The genes are TRBV30 and TRBJ1-4; TRBD1 is a possible D gene (5 bases). This CDR3 is 14 amino acids long. Deletions cut 8 bases from V and 1 base from J, with 14 bases between. Germline V gene lookup returns CDR1 GTSNPN and CDR2 SVGIG (reference sequence). CDR3 sequence (DNA): TGTGCCGGGGGGTCGCGGGGAACTAATGAAAAACTGTTTTTT. It translates to CAGGSRGTNEKLFF. Combining the CDR3 with reference TRBV30 and TRBJ1-4 gives the whole variable domain SQTIHQWPATLVQPVGSPLSLECTVEGTSNPNLYWYRQAAGRGLQLLFYSVGIGQISSEVPQNLSASRPQDRQFILSSKKLLLSDSGFYLCAGGSRGTNEKLFFGSGTQLSVL.

This clone showed up just a few times. The chain couples TRBV7-9 to TRBJ1-5, with unresolved D. V was cut by 2 bases and J by 2 bases, with 10 bases left in between. CDR3 length equals 15 residues. Germline V CDR1 and CDR2: SEHNR, FQNEAQ (reference sequence). The CDR3, as DNA: TGTGCCAGCAGCTTAAACGGGTATCGCAATCAGCCCCAGCATTTT. Translating gives CASSLNGYRNQPQHF.

The V call is TRBV30, the J call TRBJ1-1; D possibly corresponds to TRBD1 (6 bases). Per the germline V gene, CDR1 is GTSNPN and CDR2 is SVGIG (reference sequence). V was cut by 2 bases and J by 1 base, with 11 bases left in between. This CDR3 region has 14 residues. CDR3 region: CAWSRTAPNTEAFF. CDR3 coding DNA: TGTGCCTGGAGTCGGACAGCCCCGAACACTGAAGCTTTCTTT.

The chain joins TRBV3-1 (or the pseudogene TRBV3-2) to TRBJ2-7; 9 bases are shared with TRBD2. With V trimmed by 4 bases and J by 7 bases, 8 bases remained unmatched. In germline, CDR1 is LGHDT, CDR2 YNNKEL (reference sequence). The CDR3 extends over 14 amino acids. CDR3 bases: TGTGCCAGCAGCCCAGCGGGGGGACTTTGGGAGCAGTACTTC. This translates into CASSPAGGLWEQYF.

On this clone itself: Other DNA sequences in this sample translate to the same CDR3. V and J are TRBV9 and TRBJ1-6; tentatively, D is TRBD1 (6 bases). The CDR3 runs 15 residues. CDR1 and CDR2 (germline): SGDLS, YYNGEE. V lost 1 base and J 5 bases, leaving 10 bases between the germline ends. The CDR3 loop reads CASSVSTGNNSPLHF. The DNA for the CDR3 is TGTGCCAGCAGCGTATCGACAGGAAATAATTCACCCCTCCACTTT.

For the CDR3, the DNA is TGTGCCAGCAGTCAGAGGGACAGGGGTAATGAAAAACTGTTTTTT. Residues: CASSQRDRGNEKLFF. The V and J genes are TRBV3-1 (or the pseudogene TRBV3-2) and TRBJ1-4; 10 nucleotides agree with TRBD1. CDR1 and CDR2 (germline): LGHDT, YNNKEL (reference sequence). This CDR3 is built from 15 residues. Germline trimming cut 6 bases from V and 4 bases from J; bases unmatched to any gene: 5.

The V call is TRBV5-1, the J call TRBJ2-3, with 9 bases matching TRBD2. Looked up from germline, CDR1 is SGHRS and CDR2 is YFSETQ. The CDR3 spans 15 residues. Germline trimming cut 4 bases from V and 3 bases from J; bases unmatched to any gene: 6. CDR3 amino acids: CASSVRGGKTDTQYF. CDR3 DNA: TGCGCCAGCAGCGTGCGGGGGGGCAAGACAGATACGCAGTATTTT.

The chain employs TRBV7-8 and TRBJ1-4; D uncertain. The CDR3 runs to 15 residues. V was shortened by 5 bases and J by 3 bases, with 13 bases between the two germline ends. Germline V gene sequence: CDR1 SGHVS, CDR2 FQNEAQ. DNA for the CDR3: TGTGCCAGCAGCCCGCGACCGGGATCTAATGAAAAACTGTTTTTT. Its protein product is CASSPRPGSNEKLFF.

V gene TRBV6-2 or TRBV6-3 combines with J gene TRBJ1-3; D unclear. The CDR3 contains 15 residues. Germline assignment: CDR1 MNHEY and CDR2 SVGEGT. The V end lost 4 bases, the J end lost 0 bases, and 10 bases lay between the germline ends. The CDR3 here is CASSSGRLSGNTIYF. DNA of the CDR3: TGTGCCAGCAGTTCCGGCAGGCTCTCTGGAAACACCATATATTTT.

This clone was counted a single time. This chain joins TRBV5-1 and TRBJ2-2; TRBD1 agrees at 7 bases. The germline V gene has CDR1 SGHRS and CDR2 YFSETQ. Trimming took 4 bases from V and 6 from J; bases not matched to a gene: 9. The CDR3 has 15 residues. DNA of the CDR3: TGCGCCAGCAGCAATGGACAGGCCGGGGCCGGGGAGCTGTTTTTT. It specifies CASSNGQAGAGELFF. Full variable domain (rest looked up from reference TRBV5-1 and TRBJ2-2): KAGVTQTPRYLIKTRGQQVTLSCSPISGHRSVSWYQQTPGQGLQFLFEYFSETQRNKGNFPGRFSGRQFSNSRSEMNVSTLELGDSALYLCASSNGQAGAGELFFGEGSRLTVL.